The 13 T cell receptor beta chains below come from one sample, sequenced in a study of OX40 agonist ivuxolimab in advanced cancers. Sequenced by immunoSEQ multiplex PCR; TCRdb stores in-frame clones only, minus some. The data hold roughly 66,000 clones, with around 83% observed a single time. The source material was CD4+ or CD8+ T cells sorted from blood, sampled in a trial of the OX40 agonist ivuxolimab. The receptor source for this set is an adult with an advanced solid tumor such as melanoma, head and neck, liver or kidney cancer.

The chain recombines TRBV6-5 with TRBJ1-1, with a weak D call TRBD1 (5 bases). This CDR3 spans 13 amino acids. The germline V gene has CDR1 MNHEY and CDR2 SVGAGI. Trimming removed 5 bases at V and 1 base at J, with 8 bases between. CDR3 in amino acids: CASSGTRNTEAFF. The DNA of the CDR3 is TGTGCCAGCAGTGGGACGAGGAACACTGAAGCTTTCTTT.

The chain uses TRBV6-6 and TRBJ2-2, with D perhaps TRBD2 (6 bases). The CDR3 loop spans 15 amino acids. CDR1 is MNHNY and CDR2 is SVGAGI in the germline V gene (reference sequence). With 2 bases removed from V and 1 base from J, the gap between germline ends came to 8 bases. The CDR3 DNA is TGTGCCAGCAGTTACGGGCGGGGGAACACCGGGGAGCTGTTTTTT. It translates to CASSYGRGNTGELFF.

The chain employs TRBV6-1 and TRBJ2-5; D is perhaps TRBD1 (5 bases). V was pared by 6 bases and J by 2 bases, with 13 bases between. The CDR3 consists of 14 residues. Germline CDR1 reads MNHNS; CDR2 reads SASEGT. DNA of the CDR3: TGTGCCAGCAGGCTGACAGTGCTACAAGAGACCCAGTACTTC. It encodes CASRLTVLQETQYF.

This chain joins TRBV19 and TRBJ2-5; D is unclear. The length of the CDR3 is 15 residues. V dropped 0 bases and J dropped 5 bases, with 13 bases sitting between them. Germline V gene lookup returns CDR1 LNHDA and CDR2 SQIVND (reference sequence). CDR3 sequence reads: CASSIEPVSWETQYF. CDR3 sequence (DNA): TGTGCCAGTAGTATAGAACCCGTATCCTGGGAGACCCAGTACTTC.

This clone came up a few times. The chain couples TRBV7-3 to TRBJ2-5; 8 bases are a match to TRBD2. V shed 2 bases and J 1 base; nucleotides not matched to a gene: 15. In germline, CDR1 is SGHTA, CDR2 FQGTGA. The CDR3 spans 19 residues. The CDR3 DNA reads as TGTGCCAGCAGCTTAGGGGAGAGCGGGAGCCGGACTACCCAAGAGACCCAGTACTTC. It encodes CASSLGESGSRTTQETQYF.

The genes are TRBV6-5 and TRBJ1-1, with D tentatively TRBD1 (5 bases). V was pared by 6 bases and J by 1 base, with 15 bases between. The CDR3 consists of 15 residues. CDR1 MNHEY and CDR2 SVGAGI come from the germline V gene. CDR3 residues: CASRPFDRRNTEAFF. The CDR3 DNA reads TGTGCCAGCAGACCATTCGACAGAAGGAACACTGAAGCTTTCTTT.

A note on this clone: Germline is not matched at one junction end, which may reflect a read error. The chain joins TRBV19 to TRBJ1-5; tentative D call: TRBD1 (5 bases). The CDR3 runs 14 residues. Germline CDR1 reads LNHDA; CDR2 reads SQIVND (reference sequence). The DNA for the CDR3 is TGTGCCAGTAGTGTCGGCCAGGGCAAACAGCCCCAGCATTTT. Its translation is CASSVGQGKQPQHF.

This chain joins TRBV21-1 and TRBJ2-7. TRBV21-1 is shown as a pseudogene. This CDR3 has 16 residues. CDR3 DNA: TGTGCCAGCAGCAAAGTCTCCGCCCCAAGTCGCTACGAGCAGTACTTC. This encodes CASSKVSAPSRYEQYF.

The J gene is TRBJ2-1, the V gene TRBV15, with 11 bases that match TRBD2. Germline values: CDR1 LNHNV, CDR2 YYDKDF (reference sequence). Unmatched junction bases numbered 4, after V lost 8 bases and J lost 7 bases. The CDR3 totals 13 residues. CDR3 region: CATRTSGSNEQFF. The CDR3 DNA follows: TGTGCCACCCGAACTAGCGGGAGTAATGAGCAGTTCTTC. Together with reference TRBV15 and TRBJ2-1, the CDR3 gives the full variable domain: DAMVIQNPRYQVTQFGKPVTLSCSQTLNHNVMYWYQQKSSQAPKLLFHYYDKDFNNEADTPDNFQSRRPNTSFCFLDIRSPGLGDTAMYLCATRTSGSNEQFFGPGTRLTVL.

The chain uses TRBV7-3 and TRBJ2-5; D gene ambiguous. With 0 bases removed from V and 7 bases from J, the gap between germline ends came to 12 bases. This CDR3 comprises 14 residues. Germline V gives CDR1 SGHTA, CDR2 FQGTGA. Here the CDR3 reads CASSLTPDDGTQYF. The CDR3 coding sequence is TGTGCCAGCAGCTTAACTCCGGATGACGGGACCCAGTACTTC.

This CDR3 is CASSPGQTSGNTIYF. The DNA of the CDR3 is TGTGCCAGCTCACCCGGACAGACCTCTGGAAACACCATATATTTT. The chain carries TRBV18 and TRBJ1-3, with D perhaps TRBD1 (6 bases). With 3 bases removed from V and 0 bases from J, the gap between germline ends came to 9 bases. Germline V gives CDR1 KGHSH, CDR2 LQKENI. This CDR3 contains 15 residues.

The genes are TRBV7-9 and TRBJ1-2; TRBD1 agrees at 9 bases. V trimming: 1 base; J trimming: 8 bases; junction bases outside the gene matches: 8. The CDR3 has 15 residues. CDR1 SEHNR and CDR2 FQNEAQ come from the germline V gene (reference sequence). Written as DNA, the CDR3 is TGTGCCAGCAGCTTAGGGGGACAGGGTTCTAAAGGCTACACCTTC. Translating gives CASSLGGQGSKGYTF.

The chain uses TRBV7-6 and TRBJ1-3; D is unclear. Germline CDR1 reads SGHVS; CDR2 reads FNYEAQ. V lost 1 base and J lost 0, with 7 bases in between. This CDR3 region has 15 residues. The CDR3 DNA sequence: TGTGCCAGCAGCTTAGGACAAAGCTCTGGAAACACCATATATTTT. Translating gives CASSLGQSSGNTIYF.